What follows is one T cell receptor (beta chain) and its context. Its cognate antigen is unknown. Patients had blood sampled at baseline and again on cycle 4 day 1 and cycle 7 day 1. These data come from a study of OX40 agonist ivuxolimab in advanced cancers. Study at large: The study gave patients intravenous ivuxolimab at 0.01 to 10 mg/kg every 2 weeks.

Assay: immunoSEQ multiplex PCR; the TCRdb copy retains only in-frame clones and omits some. The data hold about 81,000 clones, with around four fifths observed a single time. Broader study findings: At 0.1 to 3.0 mg/kg, CD4+ and CD8+ blood T cells expanded clonally by week 6. The specificity for antigen of the expanded peripheral T cells was not determined.

Unmatched junction bases numbered 7, after V lost 5 bases and J lost 1 base. This CDR3 spans 18 amino acids. The germline V gene encodes CDR1 SGHTA and CDR2 FQGNSA. The sequences come from CD4+ or CD8+ T cells sorted from blood, collected in a trial of the OX40 agonist ivuxolimab. This receptor was taken from an adult with an advanced solid tumor such as melanoma, head and neck, liver or kidney cancer. V is TRBV7-2 and J is TRBJ2-4, with TRBD2 matching 14 bases. CDR3 in DNA: TGTGCCAGCAGCCAAGGGACTAGCGGGAGTGGTGCCAAAAACATTCAGTACTTC. Translated: CASSQGTSGSGAKNIQYF.